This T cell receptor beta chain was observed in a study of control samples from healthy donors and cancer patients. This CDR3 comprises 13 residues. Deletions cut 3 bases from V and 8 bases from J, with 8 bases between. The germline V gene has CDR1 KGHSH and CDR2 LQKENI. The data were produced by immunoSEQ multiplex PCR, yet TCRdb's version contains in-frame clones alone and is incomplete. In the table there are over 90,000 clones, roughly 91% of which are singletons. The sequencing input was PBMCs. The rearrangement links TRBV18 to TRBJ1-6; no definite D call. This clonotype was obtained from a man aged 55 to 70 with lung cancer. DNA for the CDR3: TGTGCCAGCTCACCTAGTCCGGATTCACCCCTCCACTTT. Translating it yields CASSPSPDSPLHF.